This is a list of T cell receptor beta chains from one sample in a study of blood T cell repertoires in COVID-19. The repertoire was sequenced with immunoSEQ multiplex PCR; TCRdb's copy has only in-frame clones and lacks some. The sample includes about 210,000 clones, about 84% seen only once; the top ten take roughly 13%. Source material: peripheral blood. These receptors all come from a human donor in a cohort sampled during active COVID-19. Each CDR3 is given with its conserved first and last residue. Each record gives: V gene, CDR3 length, D gene, clone size, J gene, CDR3 DNA, CDR3 protein. A D gene is named only where the DNA matches it firmly. Clone size, where shown, is once, few, many, or a class for clones that have expanded.

TRBV19	15	TRBD1	-	TRBJ1-4	TGTGCCAGTAGTCTAGGGACAGCAAATAATGAAAAACTGTTTTTT	CASSLGTANNEKLFF
TRBV5-5	15	-	-	TRBJ1-1	TGTGCCAGCAGCTTGGGGCAGGGGCAAGGCACTGAAGCTTTCTTT	CASSLGQGQGTEAFF
TRBV19	14	-	-	TRBJ2-5	TGTGCCAGTAGTATAGATGGTGGGCCGGAGACCCAGTACTTC	CASSIDGGPETQYF
TRBV20-1	17	TRBD2	-	TRBJ2-5	TGCAGTGCTAGTAGTCTAGCGGGAGGGCCGGCTCGTGAGACCCAGTACTTC	CSASSLAGGPARETQYF
TRBV5-1	14	TRBD1	-	TRBJ2-2	TGCGCCAGCAGCGGGACAGGGAGGACCGGGGAGCTGTTTTTT	CASSGTGRTGELFF
TRBV24-1	16	TRBD2	-	TRBJ2-1	TGTGCCACCAGTGATTCGGGACTAGCGGGAGTAAGTGAGCAGTTCTTC	CATSDSGLAGVSEQFF
TRBV4-2	13	-	few	TRBJ2-7	TGTGCCAGCAGCCCCCGGGGCTCCTACGAGCAGTACTTC	CASSPRGSYEQYF
TRBV19	13	-	-	TRBJ2-5	TGTGCCAGTAGTATCCAGGGGAGAGAGACCCAGTACTTC	CASSIQGRETQYF
TRBV30	13	-	few	TRBJ1-2	TGTGCCTGGAGTGATGGGGCAGGGCAAGGCTACACCTTC	CAWSDGAGQGYTF
TRBV2	13	TRBD1	-	TRBJ1-3	TGTGCCAGCATTTGGGACAGTGGCAACACCATATATTTT	CASIWDSGNTIYF
TRBV19	14	TRBD2	-	TRBJ2-3	TGTGCCAGTAGTCCAGCGGGAGGGGCAGATACGCAGTATTTT	CASSPAGGADTQYF
TRBV19	14	-	once	TRBJ2-7	TGTGCCAGTAGTATCAGCGCGGTCACCTACGAGCAGTACTTC	CASSISAVTYEQYF
TRBV4-2	16	TRBD2	-	TRBJ2-1	TGTGCCAGCAGCCAAGAACAAGCGGGAGCATACAATGAGCAGTTCTTC	CASSQEQAGAYNEQFF
TRBV7-2	15	-	few	TRBJ1-3	TGTGCCAGCAGCTCGACAGCAGTCCCTGGAAACACCATATATTTT	CASSSTAVPGNTIYF
TRBV30	16	TRBD1	once	TRBJ1-1	TGTGCCTGGAGTATCGACAGGGGGCTAGTAGGTGTGGGAGCTTTCTTT	CAWSIDRGLVGVGAFF
TRBV5-6	15	-	-	TRBJ2-7	TGTGCCAGCAGCTTGCCGCGGGGGCTAGGGGGCGAGCAGTACTTC	CASSLPRGLGGEQYF
TRBV4-1	15	-	-	TRBJ2-7	TGCGCCAGCAGCCCCACAGCTAGCGTACGATCCGAGCAGTACTTC	CASSPTASVRSEQYF
TRBV7-3	18	-	-	TRBJ2-2	TGTGCCAGCAGCTTAACAAGGTGGAGGGTCAGGGACACCGGGGAGCTGTTTTTT	CASSLTRWRVRDTGELFF
TRBV4-1	16	TRBD1	once	TRBJ2-7	TGCGCCAGCAGCCAAGAGCCAGGACAGGGGGTCCACGAGCAGTACTTC	CASSQEPGQGVHEQYF
TRBV11-2	18	TRBD2	-	TRBJ2-7	TGTGCCAGCAGCCCCATGGGGCTAGCGGGAGGGCCTACGCGCGAGCAGTACTTC	CASSPMGLAGGPTREQYF
TRBV24-1	17	TRBD1	-	TRBJ2-2	TGTGCCACCAGTGATTTTCGAGGGGGCTTGAACACCGGGGAGCTGTTTTTT	CATSDFRGGLNTGELFF
TRBV4-1	13	TRBD1	-	TRBJ1-2	TGCGCCAGCAGCCAAGAACAGGGGACCGGCTACACCTTC	CASSQEQGTGYTF